Included here is one T cell receptor beta chain sequence, with context. Its antigen remains unknown. This may be a read error, as it is one base from a much larger clone. With 5 bases removed from V and 3 bases from J, the gap between germline ends came to 10 bases. The germline V gene has CDR1 SGHVS and CDR2 FQNEAQ. This CDR3 region has 14 residues. These data are taken from a study of response to subunit inactivated influenza vaccine. Each CDR3 protein gets one entry after TCRdb re-called the RT-PCR reads with MiXCR. The sample has around 580,000 distinct CDR3 sequences; 11% to 15% are singletons. General observations from the study: After each seasonal influenza vaccination, few new T cells are recruited, the authors suggested.

The source was PBMCs from blood, collected 12 days after vaccination. The sequence came from a man aged 45 to 65 who received an inactivated influenza vaccine. This chain uses TRBV7-8 with TRBJ1-4; D call uncertain. The CDR3 coding sequence is TGTGCCAGCAGCAATAGATTATCTAATGAAAAACTGTTTTTT. Translating gives CASSNRLSNEKLFF.